The 32 T cell receptor beta chains in this list originate from one sample, sequenced in a study of blood T cell repertoires in COVID-19. Generated by immunoSEQ multiplex PCR, the TCRdb table keeps only in-frame clones and is missing some. The table shows some 16,000 clones, with around four fifths occurring only once. Source material: peripheral blood. These TCRs come from an older man with active COVID-19.

The genes are TRBV19 and TRBJ1-1; the match to TRBD1 covers 8 bases. CDR1 is LNHDA, CDR2 SQIVND, per germline (reference sequence). V dropped 11 bases and J dropped 3; count of bases not matched to a gene: 14. This CDR3 contains 15 residues. The CDR3 is CASLWGRQGHTEAFF. Here the CDR3 DNA reads TGTGCCTCCCTGTGGGGGCGACAGGGGCACACTGAAGCTTTCTTT.

The J gene is TRBJ2-2, the V gene TRBV30; 7 positions agree with TRBD1. The CDR3 has 16 amino acids. Per germline, CDR1 GTSNPN and CDR2 SVGIG (reference sequence). Germline trimming cut 3 bases from V and 3 bases from J; bases unmatched to any gene: 10. This CDR3 is CAWRDMGQPDTGELFF. CDR3 nucleotides: TGTGCCTGGAGAGATATGGGACAGCCTGACACCGGGGAGCTGTTTTTT.

This chain uses TRBV19 with TRBJ2-3; 7 bases fit TRBD1. Germline CDR1 reads LNHDA; CDR2 reads SQIVND (reference sequence). V lost 3 bases, J lost 4 bases, and 13 bases stayed unmatched. CDR3 length equals 17 residues. The CDR3 bases are TGTGCCAGTAGTATTAAGGGGGCAGGCGAGTCGGCAGATACGCAGTATTTT. Its translation is CASSIKGAGESADTQYF. The entire variable domain, with the rest obtained from reference TRBV19 and TRBJ2-3, is as follows: DGGITQSPKYLFRKEGQNVTLSCEQNLNHDAMYWYRQDPGQGLRLIYYSQIVNDFQKGDIAEGYSVSREKKESFPLTVTSAQKNPTAFYLCASSIKGAGESADTQYFGPGTRLTVL.

The J gene is TRBJ1-2, the V gene TRBV28, with 8 bases fitting TRBD1. V shed 2 bases, J shed 1 base, and the junction held 9 bases outside the gene matches. Germline CDR1 is MDHEN and CDR2 is SYDVKM. This CDR3 is 17 amino acids long. This CDR3 is CASSLRTGKGGNYGYTF. CDR3 nucleotide sequence: TGTGCCAGCAGTTTACGGACAGGGAAAGGTGGTAACTATGGCTACACCTTC.

The chain has TRBV15 and TRBJ1-4, with D hard to call. There are 12 residues in the CDR3. CDR1 is LNHNV, CDR2 YYDKDF, per germline (reference sequence). Deletions cut 3 bases from V and 8 bases from J, with 7 bases between. CDR3 amino acids: CATSRVGEKLFF. The DNA for the CDR3 is TGTGCCACCAGCAGGGTGGGCGAAAAACTGTTTTTT.

The rearrangement links TRBV21-1 to TRBJ2-5; TRBD2, as called in the table, went unchecked against the DNA. TRBV21-1 corresponds to a pseudogene. CDR3 length: 13 amino acids. The CDR3 reads CASSRCPGETQYF. The DNA for the CDR3 is TGTGCCAGCTCCAGGTGCCCGGGGGAGACCCAGTACTTC.

The rearrangement joins TRBV2 to TRBJ2-2; the D gene is possibly TRBD2 (7 bases). This CDR3 is built from 14 residues. The germline gives CDR1 SNHLY, CDR2 FYNNEI. Deletions cut 7 bases from V and 5 bases from J, with 14 bases between. CDR3 sequence reads: CASKGGLRTGELFF. The CDR3 nucleotides read TGTGCCAGCAAGGGGGGGCTTCGGACCGGGGAGCTGTTTTTT. The full variable domain, completed using reference TRBV2 and TRBJ2-2, is EPEVTQTPSHQVTQMGQEVILRCVPISNHLYFYWYRQILGQKVEFLVSFYNNEISEKSEIFDDQFSVERPDGSNFTLKIRSTKLEDSAMYFCASKGGLRTGELFFGEGSRLTVL.

DNA of the CDR3: TGCGCCAGTTCCGGGACACACACCGGGGAGCTGTTTTTT. It codes for CASSGTHTGELFF. V usage is TRBV10-1 and J usage is TRBJ2-2, with D possibly being TRBD1 (6 bases). Trimming took 9 bases from V and 3 from J, leaving 11 bases between them. This CDR3 has 13 residues. The V gene's germline CDR1 is WNHNN and CDR2 SYGVQD (reference sequence).

The chain joins TRBV3-1 (or the pseudogene TRBV3-2) to TRBJ2-4; 9 nucleotides agree with TRBD2. CDR1 LGHDT and CDR2 YNNKEL come from the germline V gene (reference sequence). V shed 4 bases, J shed 4 bases, and the junction held 2 bases outside the gene matches. This CDR3 region has 14 residues. CDR3 nucleotide sequence: TGTGCCAGCAGCCTCGGACTAGCGAAAAACATTCAGTACTTC. Its translation is CASSLGLAKNIQYF.

The chain is built from TRBV10-1 and TRBJ2-3, with D tentatively TRBD2 (5 bases). This CDR3 is built from 14 residues. CDR1 WNHNN and CDR2 SYGVQD come from the germline V gene (reference sequence). The ends were cut back, 3 bases at V and 1 base at J, with 8 bases in the middle. The CDR3 DNA reads TGCGCCAGCAGTGAAAGCGGCGGCACAGATACGCAGTATTTT. Protein sequence: CASSESGGTDTQYF.

The gene calls are TRBV27 and TRBJ2-1; 9 bases are a match to TRBD2. The J segment lost 6 bases and the V segment lost 2 bases, leaving 5 bases of the junction unmatched. The CDR3 spans 15 residues. CDR1 is MNHEY, CDR2 SMNVEV, per germline (reference sequence). The CDR3, as DNA: TGTGCCAGCAGTTTAGCTAGCGGGATCCCCAATGAGCAGTTCTTC. This sequence encodes CASSLASGIPNEQFF.

The chain couples TRBV29-1 to TRBJ2-7, with D perhaps TRBD2 (5 bases). CDR1 and CDR2 from the germline V gene are SQVTM and ANQGSEA. V lost 0 bases, J lost 0 bases, and 12 bases lay in between. The length of the CDR3 is 15 residues. The CDR3 nucleotides are TGCAGCGTTGAAGATCGGAGAGGGAGCTCCTACGAGCAGTACTTC. It translates to CSVEDRRGSSYEQYF.

V gene TRBV13 combines with J gene TRBJ2-7, with D perhaps matching TRBD1 (5 bases). With 3 bases removed from V and 3 bases from J, the gap between germline ends came to 15 bases. In germline, CDR1 is PRHDT, CDR2 FYEKMQ (reference sequence). The CDR3 length is 15 residues. CDR3 bases: TGTGCCAGCAGCTTTACCAGGCAGGGCTACTACGAGCAGTACTTC. This encodes CASSFTRQGYYEQYF. The whole variable domain, filled in from reference TRBV13 and TRBJ2-7, reads AAGVIQSPRHLIKEKRETATLKCYPIPRHDTVYWYQQGPGQDPQFLISFYEKMQSDKGSIPDRFSAQQFSDYHSELNMSSLELGDSALYFCASSFTRQGYYEQYFGPGTRLTVT.

V and J are TRBV7-9 and TRBJ1-5, with 8 bases matching TRBD1. CDR3 size: 16 residues. Germline trimming cut 5 bases from V and 4 bases from J; bases unmatched to any gene: 10. Germline V gene sequence: CDR1 SEHNR, CDR2 FQNEAQ (reference sequence). CDR3 region: CASSIGQGAINQPQHF. The CDR3 nucleotides are TGTGCCAGCAGCATAGGACAGGGCGCAATTAATCAGCCCCAGCATTTT.

A few counts support this clone. The chain uses TRBV5-1 and TRBJ2-5; D gene uncertain. The CDR3 is 15 amino acids. Between the trimmed V and J ends, which lost 4 bases and 1 base, there was a span of 14 bases. Germline V gives CDR1 SGHRS, CDR2 YFSETQ. The CDR3: CASSHSMSTQETQYF. As DNA, the CDR3 is TGCGCCAGCAGCCATTCCATGTCTACCCAAGAGACCCAGTACTTC.

V is TRBV29-1 and J is TRBJ2-2; maybe TRBD2 (5 bases). V was clipped by 5 bases and J by 6 bases, with 10 bases between them. The CDR3 runs 12 residues. Germline CDR1 reads SQVTM; CDR2 reads ANQGSEA. CDR3 coding DNA: TGCAGCGTTATGGACTCACCCGGGGAGCTGTTTTTT. Translation gives CSVMDSPGELFF.

This clone came up once. The J gene is TRBJ1-5, the V gene TRBV19; 10 nucleotides match TRBD1. The CDR3 extends over 18 amino acids. The germline CDR1 and CDR2 sequences are LNHDA and SQIVND (reference sequence). The J segment lost 0 bases and the V segment lost 5 bases, leaving 10 bases of the junction unmatched. The CDR3 DNA reads as TGTGCCAGTAGTCTATCCCGGGACAGGGGACCTAGCAATCAGCCCCAGCATTTT. Amino acids: CASSLSRDRGPSNQPQHF. Based on the CDR3 plus reference TRBV19 and TRBJ1-5, the full variable domain is DGGITQSPKYLFRKEGQNVTLSCEQNLNHDAMYWYRQDPGQGLRLIYYSQIVNDFQKGDIAEGYSVSREKKESFPLTVTSAQKNPTAFYLCASSLSRDRGPSNQPQHFGDGTRLSIL.

The chain joins TRBV6-5 to TRBJ2-1, with 8 bases that match TRBD2. V gave up 6 bases and J gave up 4 bases; unmatched junction bases: 8. The CDR3 consists of 15 residues. Germline V gene data show CDR1 as MNHEY and CDR2 as SVGAGI. CDR3 protein: CASSLSGSFYNEQFF. The CDR3 DNA reads TGTGCCAGCAGCCTAAGCGGGAGCTTTTACAATGAGCAGTTCTTC.

This clone appeared a few times. The rearrangement uses TRBV21-1 and TRBJ2-1; the table names TRBD2, a call not compared with the DNA. TRBV21-1 is an annotated pseudogene. This CDR3 has 17 amino acids. The CDR3, as DNA: TGTGCCAGCAGCAAAGAGGAGCTAGCGGGAGTAAAAAATGAGCAGTTCTTC. It encodes CASSKEELAGVKNEQFF.

The chain joins TRBV28 to TRBJ2-1; D may be TRBD2 (5 bases). The V end was cut by 6 bases, the J end by 0 bases, with 18 bases between. The CDR3 is made up of 17 amino acids. Germline assignment: CDR1 MDHEN and CDR2 SYDVKM. CDR3 protein: CASSLEGLSSSYNEQFF. In nucleotides, the CDR3 is TGTGCCAGCAGCTTAGAGGGCCTATCGAGCTCCTACAATGAGCAGTTCTTC. The full variable domain, in which reference TRBV28 and TRBJ2-1 provide the parts outside the CDR3, is DVKVTQSSRYLVKRTGEKVFLECVQDMDHENMFWYRQDPGLGLRLIYFSYDVKMKEKGDIPEGYSVSREKKERFSLILESASTNQTSMYLCASSLEGLSSSYNEQFFGPGTRLTVL.

The count of this clone is one. The rearrangement links TRBV28 to TRBJ1-3; no firm D call. CDR1 is MDHEN, CDR2 SYDVKM, per germline. The CDR3 is 14 amino acids. V lost 3 bases and J lost 1, with 7 bases in between. The CDR3 nucleotides are TGTGCCAGCAGTTTTTCCAGGTCTGGAAACACCATATATTTT. It codes for CASSFSRSGNTIYF.

The V gene is TRBV7-9, the J gene TRBJ2-1; 7 positions agree with TRBD2. CDR3 length equals 17 residues. CDR1 and CDR2 (germline): SEHNR, FQNEAQ (reference sequence). The V gene end was trimmed by 5 bases and the J gene end by 6 bases; junction bases not matched to a gene: 16. Here the CDR3 DNA reads TGTGCCAGCAGCCCCCCGTTGAGACTAGCCCCCCTCAATGAGCAGTTCTTC. Its protein product is CASSPPLRLAPLNEQFF.

This chain links TRBV6-4 with TRBJ2-1, with TRBD1 identical over 9 bases. The J segment lost 9 bases and the V segment lost 5 bases, leaving 8 bases of the junction unmatched. Germline V gives CDR1 MRHNA, CDR2 SNTAGT. The CDR3 runs to 14 residues. The CDR3 loop reads CASSPLQGASEQFF. CDR3 bases: TGTGCCAGCAGTCCACTACAGGGGGCGAGTGAGCAGTTCTTC.

This chain links TRBV27 with TRBJ2-3; TRBD2 matches 7 bases. The V gene's germline CDR1 is MNHEY and CDR2 SMNVEV (reference sequence). This CDR3 comprises 16 residues. With V trimmed by 6 bases and J by 3 bases, 12 bases remained unmatched. CDR3: CASSLITSAGTDTQYF. DNA of the CDR3: TGTGCCAGCAGCCTCATCACTAGCGCTGGAACAGATACGCAGTATTTT.

The chain links TRBV28 to TRBJ2-3; 10 nucleotides agree with TRBD1. The CDR3 is 16 residues long. Unmatched junction bases numbered 5, after V lost 4 bases and J lost 1 base. The germline gives CDR1 MDHEN, CDR2 SYDVKM. This CDR3 is CASSSLGQGGTDTQYF. Written as DNA, the CDR3 is TGTGCCAGCAGTTCCCTTGGACAGGGGGGCACAGATACGCAGTATTTT.

This chain connects TRBV7-2 to TRBJ2-3, with 16 bases fitting TRBD2. Germline lookup yields CDR1 SGHTA and CDR2 FQGNSA. Losses at the gene ends were 5 bases for V and 2 bases for J; bases not matched to a gene: 7. CDR3 length: 18 amino acids. Here the CDR3 DNA reads TGTGCCAGCAGCCCTCCGGGACTAGCGGGAGGGTCCACAGATACGCAGTATTTT. It encodes CASSPPGLAGGSTDTQYF. Together with reference TRBV7-2 and TRBJ2-3, the CDR3 gives the full variable domain: GAGVSQSPSNKVTEKGKDVELRCDPISGHTALYWYRQSLGQGLEFLIYFQGNSAPDKSGLPSDRFSAERTGGSVSTLTIQRTQQEDSAVYLCASSPPGLAGGSTDTQYFGPGTRLTVL.

CDR3 sequence: CASSLRTGEVKLFF. CDR3 DNA sequence: TGTGCCAGCAGTTTAAGGACAGGGGAGGTAAAACTGTTTTTT. This rearrangement joins TRBV28 to TRBJ1-4, with 9 bases that match TRBD1. Germline loops: CDR1 MDHEN, CDR2 SYDVKM. The CDR3 extends over 14 amino acids. V was clipped by 2 bases and J by 10 bases; unmatched bases: 5.

This clone was counted a single time. The chain recombines TRBV5-1 with TRBJ2-1; perhaps TRBD1 as D (6 bases). The V gene's germline CDR1 is SGHRS and CDR2 YFSETQ. V lost 3 bases to trimming and J lost 0 bases, with 10 bases between them. The CDR3 consists of 15 residues. For the CDR3, the DNA is TGCGCCAGCAGCTCAGAACAGGGCTCCTACAATGAGCAGTTCTTC. It is translated as CASSSEQGSYNEQFF. Based on the CDR3 plus reference TRBV5-1 and TRBJ2-1, the full variable domain is KAGVTQTPRYLIKTRGQQVTLSCSPISGHRSVSWYQQTPGQGLQFLFEYFSETQRNKGNFPGRFSGRQFSNSRSEMNVSTLELGDSALYLCASSSEQGSYNEQFFGPGTRLTVL.

This chain links TRBV7-2 with TRBJ2-5, with 9 bases aligning to TRBD2. The CDR3 has 16 amino acids. V lost 1 base to trimming and J lost 6 bases; unmatched junction nucleotides: 9. The germline gives CDR1 SGHTA, CDR2 FQGNSA. The chain's CDR3 is CASSLGTGLAGQTQYF. The CDR3 region has the DNA TGTGCCAGCAGCTTAGGGACGGGACTAGCAGGGCAGACCCAGTACTTC.

The chain has TRBV5-6 and TRBJ2-2; D might be TRBD1 (6 bases). From germline, CDR1 is SGHDT and CDR2 YYEEEE. V lost 4 bases and J lost 6, with 10 bases in between. The CDR3 has 13 amino acids. CDR3 residues: CASSQGQSGELFF. CDR3 nucleotides: TGTGCCAGCAGCCAAGGACAGTCCGGGGAGCTGTTTTTT. The full variable domain, completed using reference TRBV5-6 and TRBJ2-2, is DAGVTQSPTHLIKTRGQQVTLRCSPKSGHDTVSWYQQALGQGPQFIFQYYEEEERQRGNFPDRFSGHQFPNYSSELNVNALLLGDSALYLCASSQGQSGELFFGEGSRLTVL.

The genes are TRBV13 and TRBJ1-4, with TRBD1 identical over 12 bases. The CDR3 totals 18 residues. Germline V gene data show CDR1 as PRHDT and CDR2 as FYEKMQ (reference sequence). Germline trimming cut 5 bases from V and 3 bases from J; bases unmatched to any gene: 10. The CDR3 coding sequence is TGTGCCAGCAGCACTACCGGGACAGGGGGCGCAGCTAATGAAAAACTGTTTTTT. Its protein product is CASSTTGTGGAANEKLFF.

The rearrangement links TRBV18 to TRBJ2-7, with 8 bases aligning to TRBD2. Germline V gene lookup returns CDR1 KGHSH and CDR2 LQKENI. Trimming at V came to 5 bases and at J to 2 bases, leaving 5 bases not matched to a gene. The length of the CDR3 is 14 residues. The DNA for the CDR3 is TGTGCCAGCTCATATAGCGGGACGACCTACGAGCAGTACTTC. It translates to CASSYSGTTYEQYF.